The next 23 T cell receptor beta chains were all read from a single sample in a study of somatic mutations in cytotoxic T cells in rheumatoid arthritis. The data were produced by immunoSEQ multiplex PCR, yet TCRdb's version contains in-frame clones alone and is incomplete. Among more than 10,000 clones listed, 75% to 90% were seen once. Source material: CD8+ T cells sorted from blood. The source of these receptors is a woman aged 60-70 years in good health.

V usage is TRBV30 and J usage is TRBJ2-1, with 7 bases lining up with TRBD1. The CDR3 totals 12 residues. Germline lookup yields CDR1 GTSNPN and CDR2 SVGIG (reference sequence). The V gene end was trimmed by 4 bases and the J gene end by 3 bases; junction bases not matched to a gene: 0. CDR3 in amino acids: CAWTGGYNEQFF. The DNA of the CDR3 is TGTGCCTGGACAGGGGGCTACAATGAGCAGTTCTTC.

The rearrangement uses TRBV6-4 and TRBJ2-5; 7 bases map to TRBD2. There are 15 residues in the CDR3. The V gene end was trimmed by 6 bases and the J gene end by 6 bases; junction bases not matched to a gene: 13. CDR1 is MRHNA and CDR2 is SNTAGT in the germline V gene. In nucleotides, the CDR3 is TGTGCCAGCAGGCCCCTAGCGGAGACTTGTAAGACCCAGTACTTC. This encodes CASRPLAETCKTQYF.

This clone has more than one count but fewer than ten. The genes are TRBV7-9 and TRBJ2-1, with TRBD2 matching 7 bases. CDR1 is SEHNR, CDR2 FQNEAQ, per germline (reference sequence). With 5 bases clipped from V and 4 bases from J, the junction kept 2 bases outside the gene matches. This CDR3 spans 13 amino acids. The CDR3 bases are TGTGCCAGCAGCGGGGGGGATTACAATGAGCAGTTCTTC. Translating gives CASSGGDYNEQFF. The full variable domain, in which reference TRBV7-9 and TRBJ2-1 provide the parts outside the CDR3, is DTGVSQNPRHKITKRGQNVTFRCDPISEHNRLYWYRQTLGQGPEFLTYFQNEAQLEKSRLLSDRFSAERPKGSFSTLEIQRTEQGDSAMYLCASSGGDYNEQFFGPGTRLTVL.

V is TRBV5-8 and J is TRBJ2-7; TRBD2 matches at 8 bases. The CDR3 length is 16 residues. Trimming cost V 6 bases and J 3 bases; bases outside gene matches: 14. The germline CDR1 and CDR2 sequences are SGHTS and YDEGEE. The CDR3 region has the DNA TGTGCCAGCACCCCGGGAGGGGCTTGGGGGCTCTACGAGCAGTACTTC. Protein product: CASTPGGAWGLYEQYF.

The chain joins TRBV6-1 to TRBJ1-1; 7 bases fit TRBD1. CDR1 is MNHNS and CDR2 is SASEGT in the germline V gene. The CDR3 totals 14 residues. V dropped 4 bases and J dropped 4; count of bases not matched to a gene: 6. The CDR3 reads CASSGTGELTEAFF. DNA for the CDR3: TGTGCCAGCAGTGGGACAGGAGAACTCACTGAAGCTTTCTTT.

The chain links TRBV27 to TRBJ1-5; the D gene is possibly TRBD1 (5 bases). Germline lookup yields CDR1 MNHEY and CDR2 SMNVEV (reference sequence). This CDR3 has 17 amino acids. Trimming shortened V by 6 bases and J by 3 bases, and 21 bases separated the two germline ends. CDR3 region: CASRQSGGVPNNQPQHF. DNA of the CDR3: TGTGCCAGCAGGCAGAGCGGAGGGGTCCCGAACAATCAGCCCCAGCATTTT.

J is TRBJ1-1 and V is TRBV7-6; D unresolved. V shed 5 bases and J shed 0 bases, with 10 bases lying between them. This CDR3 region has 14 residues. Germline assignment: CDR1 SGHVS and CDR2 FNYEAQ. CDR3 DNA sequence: TGTGCCAGCAGCGTCGGCGGATTGAACACTGAAGCTTTCTTT. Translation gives CASSVGGLNTEAFF.

The CDR3 reads CASSDRTGKYEQYF. CDR3 in DNA: TGTGCCAGCAGCGACAGGACAGGGAAATACGAGCAGTACTTC. V gene TRBV6-5 combines with J gene TRBJ2-7; TRBD1 matches 8 bases. CDR3 length: 14 residues. Germline CDR1 reads MNHEY; CDR2 reads SVGAGI. V lost 6 bases and J lost 4; bases outside the gene matches: 8.

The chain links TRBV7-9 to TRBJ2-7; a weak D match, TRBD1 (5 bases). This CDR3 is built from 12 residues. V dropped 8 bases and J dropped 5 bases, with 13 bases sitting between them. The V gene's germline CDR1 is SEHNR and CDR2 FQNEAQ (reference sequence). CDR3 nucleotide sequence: TGTGCCAGCTCCCAGGGTTTTAACGAGCAGTACGTC. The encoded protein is CASSQGFNEQYV.

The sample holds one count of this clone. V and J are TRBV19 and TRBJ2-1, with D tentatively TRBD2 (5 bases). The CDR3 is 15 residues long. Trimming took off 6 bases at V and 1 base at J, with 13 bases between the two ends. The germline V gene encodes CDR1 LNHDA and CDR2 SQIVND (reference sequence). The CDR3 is CASSPGAVSYNEQFF. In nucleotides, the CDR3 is TGTGCCAGTAGCCCCGGAGCGGTTTCCTACAATGAGCAGTTCTTC.

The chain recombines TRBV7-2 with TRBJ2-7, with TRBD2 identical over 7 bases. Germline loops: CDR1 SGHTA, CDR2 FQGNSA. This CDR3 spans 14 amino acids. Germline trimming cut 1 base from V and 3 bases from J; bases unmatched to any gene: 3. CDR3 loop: CASSLGAGSYEQYF. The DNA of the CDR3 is TGTGCCAGCAGCTTAGGAGCGGGGAGCTACGAGCAGTACTTC.

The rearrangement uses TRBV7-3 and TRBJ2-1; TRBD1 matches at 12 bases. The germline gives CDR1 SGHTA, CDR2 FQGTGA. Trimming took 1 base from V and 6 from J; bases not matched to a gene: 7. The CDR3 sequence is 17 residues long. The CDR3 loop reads CASSLSPGQGAFNEQFF. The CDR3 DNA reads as TGTGCCAGCAGCTTAAGTCCGGGACAGGGGGCCTTCAATGAGCAGTTCTTC.

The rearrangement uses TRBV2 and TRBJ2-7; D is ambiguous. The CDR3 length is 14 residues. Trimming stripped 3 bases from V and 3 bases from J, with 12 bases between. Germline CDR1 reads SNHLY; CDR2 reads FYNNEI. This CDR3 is CASSDMRRNYEQYV. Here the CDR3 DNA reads TGTGCCAGCAGTGATATGCGGAGAAACTACGAGCAGTACGTC.

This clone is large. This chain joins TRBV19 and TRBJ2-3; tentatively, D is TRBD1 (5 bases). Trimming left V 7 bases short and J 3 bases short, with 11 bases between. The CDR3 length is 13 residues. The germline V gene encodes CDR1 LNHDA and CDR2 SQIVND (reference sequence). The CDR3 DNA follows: TGTGCCAGTACCCAGGGAAGGACAGATACGCAGTATTTT. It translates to CASTQGRTDTQYF.

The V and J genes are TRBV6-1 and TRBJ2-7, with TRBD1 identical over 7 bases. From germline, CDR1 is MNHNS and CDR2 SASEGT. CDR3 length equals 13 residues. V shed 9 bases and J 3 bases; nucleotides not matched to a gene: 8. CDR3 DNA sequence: TGTGCCAGTTCCCGGGACAGATTCTACGAGCAGTACGTC. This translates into CASSRDRFYEQYV.

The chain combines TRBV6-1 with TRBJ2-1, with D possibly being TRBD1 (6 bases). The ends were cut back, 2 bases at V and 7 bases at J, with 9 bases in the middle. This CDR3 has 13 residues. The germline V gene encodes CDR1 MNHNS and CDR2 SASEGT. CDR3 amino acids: CASSEQGRNEQFF. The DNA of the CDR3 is TGTGCCAGCAGTGAACAGGGGCGAAATGAGCAGTTCTTC.

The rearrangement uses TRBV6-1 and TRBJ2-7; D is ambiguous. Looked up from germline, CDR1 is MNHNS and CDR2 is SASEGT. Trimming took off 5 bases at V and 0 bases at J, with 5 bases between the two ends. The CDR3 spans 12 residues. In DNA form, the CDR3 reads TGTGCCAGCAGTCTGGACTCCTACGAGCAGTACGTC. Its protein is CASSLDSYEQYV.

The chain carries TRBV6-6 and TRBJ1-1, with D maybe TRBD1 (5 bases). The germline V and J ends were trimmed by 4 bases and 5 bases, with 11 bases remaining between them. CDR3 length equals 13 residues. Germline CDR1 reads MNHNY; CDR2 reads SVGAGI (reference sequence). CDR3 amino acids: CASSLQEGTEAFF. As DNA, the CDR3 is TGTGCCAGCAGTTTACAGGAGGGGACTGAAGCTTTCTTT.

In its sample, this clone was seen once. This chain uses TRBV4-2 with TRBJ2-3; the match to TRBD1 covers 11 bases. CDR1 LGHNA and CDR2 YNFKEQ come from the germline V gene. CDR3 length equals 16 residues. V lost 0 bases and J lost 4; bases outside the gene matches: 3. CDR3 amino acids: CASSQDRGQGADTQYF. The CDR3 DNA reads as TGTGCCAGCAGCCAAGATAGGGGACAGGGGGCAGATACGCAGTATTTT.

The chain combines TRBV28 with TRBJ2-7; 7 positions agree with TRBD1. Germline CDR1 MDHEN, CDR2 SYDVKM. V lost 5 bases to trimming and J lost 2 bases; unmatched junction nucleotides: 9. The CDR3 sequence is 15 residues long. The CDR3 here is CASSPTGVRTYEQYF. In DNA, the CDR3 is TGTGCCAGCAGTCCCACAGGGGTCCGGACCTACGAGCAGTACTTC.

The CDR3 region has the DNA TGTGCCAGCAGTTTATGGCCCCGGGAGGGGGCGGATGGCTACACCTTC. Translating it yields CASSLWPREGADGYTF. The chain combines TRBV27 with TRBJ1-2; TRBD1 matches at 7 bases. Germline V gene sequence: CDR1 MNHEY, CDR2 SMNVEV (reference sequence). The CDR3 has 16 amino acids. The J segment lost 6 bases and the V segment lost 1 base, leaving 11 bases of the junction unmatched.

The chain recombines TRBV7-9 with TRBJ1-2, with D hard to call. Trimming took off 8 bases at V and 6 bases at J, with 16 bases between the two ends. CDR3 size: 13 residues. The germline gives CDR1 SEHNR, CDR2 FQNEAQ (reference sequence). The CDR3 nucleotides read TGTGCCAGCGGATCTTCCGACACGGATGGCTACACCTTC. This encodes CASGSSDTDGYTF. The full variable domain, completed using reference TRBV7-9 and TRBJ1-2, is DTGVSQNPRHKITKRGQNVTFRCDPISEHNRLYWYRQTLGQGPEFLTYFQNEAQLEKSRLLSDRFSAERPKGSFSTLEIQRTEQGDSAMYLCASGSSDTDGYTFGSGTRLTVV.

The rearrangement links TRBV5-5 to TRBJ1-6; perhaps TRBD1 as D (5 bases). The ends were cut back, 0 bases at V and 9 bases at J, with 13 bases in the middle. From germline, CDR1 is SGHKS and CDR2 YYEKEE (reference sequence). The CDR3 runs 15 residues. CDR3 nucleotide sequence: TGTGCCAGCAGCTTGGCCCCAGGTGGGGCTTCACCCCTCCACTTT. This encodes CASSLAPGGASPLHF.